The TCR beta chain described here comes from a study of T-cell reconstitution after alpha-beta-depleted transplantation in children. During its preparation, the TCRbeta library received unique molecular identifiers. MiXCR was run by TCRdb on the PCR reads, yielding one entry per CDR3 protein. Altogether about 980,000 distinct CDR3 sequences are present, roughly 29% being singletons, with the ten largest covering over 25%. V shed 1 base and J shed 5 bases, with 8 bases lying between them. CDR3 length: 13 amino acids. CDR1 LGHNA and CDR2 YSLEER come from the germline V gene. Concerning this clonotype: The antigen is not known.

The study's findings and limits: Alpha-beta T cells about two months after transplant reportedly derived from several hundred expanded graft clones. Surviving recipient T cells and thymic progenitors underlay high day-60 TCRbeta diversity in some patients. By one year post-transplant, T-cell counts and diversity largely arose from T cells that were newly produced.

The gene calls are TRBV4-3 and TRBJ2-5; D remains unclear. The origin of this receptor is a boy under three years old who had a stem cell transplant for SCID, so the T cells may come from the graft donor. This specimen was PBMCs, mostly from graft donor cells, taken 360 days after TCRalphabeta/CD19-depleted stem cell transplant. In DNA, the CDR3 is TGCGCCAGCAGCCAAGGCTCGAGTGAGACCCAGTACTTC. It yields the protein CASSQGSSETQYF.